The rows below give T cell receptor beta chains drawn from one sample of a study of Graves' ophthalmopathy and Graves' hyperthyroidism. A single record per CDR3 protein comes from TCRdb applying MiXCR to the multiplex PCR reads. Here the sample spans about 620,000 distinct CDR3 sequences, over 20% being singletons. Specimen: peripheral blood. These receptors all come from a woman under 30 with stable Graves' hyperthyroidism. Some clones in this sample may be carry-over from other donors' samples. Each CDR3 is given with its conserved first and last residue. D genes are given only for firm matches. Where a row states a size, it is once, few, many or the class of an expanded clone; other rows omit it.

d_call	cdr3_length	j_call	v_call	clone_size	cdr3_nt	cdr3_aa
TRBD1	14	TRBJ1-2	TRBV15	.	TGTGCCACCAGCAGGGTAACAGGGGGGGATGGCTACACCTTC	CATSRVTGGDGYTF
.	13	TRBJ2-2	TRBV2	many	TGTGCCAGCAGTGAAGAATTGTCCGGGGAGCTGTTTTTT	CASSEELSGELFF
.	11	TRBJ2-4	TRBV6-2/TRBV6-3	.	TGTGCCAGCATGGTTAGGGACATTCAGTACTTC	CASMVRDIQYF
TRBD2	15	TRBJ2-3	TRBV7-2	many	TGTGCCAGCAGCTTCGTAGCGGGGCCCACGGATACGCAGTATTTT	CASSFVAGPTDTQYF
.	16	TRBJ1-5	TRBV28	.	TGTGCCAGCAGTTTTTCAAGGGTTTATAGCAATCAGCCCCAGCATTTT	CASSFSRVYSNQPQHF
.	18	TRBJ2-7	TRBV5-4	.	TGTGCCAGCAGCTTGGACGGAGACCGGACCCGGGGGTCCTACGAGCAGTACTTC	CASSLDGDRTRGSYEQYF
TRBD1	16	TRBJ2-5	TRBV27	.	TGTGCCAGCAGTTCCGGGACAGGGGGCGCGGGAGAGACCCAGTACTTC	CASSSGTGGAGETQYF
.	14	TRBJ2-7	TRBV10-3	many	TGTGCCACTGGGACTCCCCATCAACCCTACGAGCAGTACTTC	CATGTPHQPYEQYF
.	13	TRBJ2-1	TRBV6-2/TRBV6-3	.	TGTGCCAGCAGTTACCAGTCCTACAATGAGCAGTTCTTC	CASSYQSYNEQFF
.	17	TRBJ1-1	TRBV6-5	many	TGTGCCAGCAGTTACTCGATTAACGGACGAATGAACACTGAAGCTTTCTTT	CASSYSINGRMNTEAFF
TRBD1	14	TRBJ1-2	TRBV28	few	TGTGCCAGCAGTTCCGGGACAGGACGTGTAGGCTACACCTTC	CASSSGTGRVGYTF
.	14	TRBJ1-2	TRBV12-3/TRBV12-4	many	TGTGCCAGCAGTTTAGGAGGGGTACGGTTAGGCTACACCTTC	CASSLGGVRLGYTF
TRBD1	13	TRBJ1-1	TRBV20-1	many	TGCAGTGCTTGGACAGGAGGGGACACTGAAGCTTTCTTT	CSAWTGGDTEAFF
TRBD1	16	TRBJ2-7	TRBV11-1	.	TGTGCCAGCAGCTTCGACAGGGGGCAGAGCTCCTACGAGCAGTACTTC	CASSFDRGQSSYEQYF
.	15	TRBJ2-5	TRBV4-1	many	TGCGCCAGCAGCCAAGGGGCAGGTACTACGGAGACCCAGTACTTC	CASSQGAGTTETQYF
TRBD1	15	TRBJ1-1	TRBV7-9	.	TGTGCCAGCAGCTTAGTCTCTCAGGGGGACACTGAAGCTTTCTTT	CASSLVSQGDTEAFF
.	15	TRBJ1-2	TRBV28	many	TGTGCCAGCAGTTTCCCGGGACCGTCCGCCCGTGGCTACACCTTC	CASSFPGPSARGYTF
TRBD1	15	TRBJ1-1	TRBV7-3	few	TGTGCCAGCGGAAAGGACAGGGGGCAGAGTAATGAAGCTTTCTTT	CASGKDRGQSNEAFF
.	14	TRBJ2-5	TRBV20-1	many	TGCAGTGCTAGAGATGGAAGGGGCCCAGAGACCCAGTACTTC	CSARDGRGPETQYF
.	12	TRBJ2-4	TRBV27	many	TGTGCCAGCCCTAGTAGGGAAAACATTCAGTACTTC	CASPSRENIQYF
.	14	TRBJ1-1	TRBV12-3/TRBV12-4	few	TGTGCCAGCAGTTTAGGGCTGGGGAACCCTGAAGCTTTCTTT	CASSLGLGNPEAFF
.	13	TRBJ1-2	TRBV28	many	TGTGCCAGCAGTTTATCAGGCCTCGGGGGCTACACCTTC	CASSLSGLGGYTF
TRBD1	17	TRBJ1-2	TRBV7-8	few	TGTGCCAGCAGCTTTCCCCAAAGCGACAGGGGCCATATAGGCTACACCTTC	CASSFPQSDRGHIGYTF
TRBD1	16	TRBJ2-6	TRBV11-1	.	TGTGCCAGCTCCGGGACAGGGTTCTCTGGGGCCAACGTCCTGACTTTC	CASSGTGFSGANVLTF
.	15	TRBJ1-3	TRBV6-1	few	TGTGTCAGCAGATCCAATGAGGGGCCGTCGGCCCCCATATATTTT	CVSRSNEGPSAPIYF
TRBD1	15	TRBJ1-2	TRBV6-1	many	TGTGCCAGCAGTGAATCGACAGGGGAGGACTATGGCTACACCTTC	CASSESTGEDYGYTF
.	15	TRBJ1-1	TRBV20-1	few	TGCAGTGCCAAGAAGGGCGGTGGGGGGAACACTGAAGCTTTCTTT	CSAKKGGGGNTEAFF
.	14	TRBJ1-5	TRBV28	.	TGTGCCAGCAGTTTCACGGAGTACAATCAGCCCCAGCATTTT	CASSFTEYNQPQHF
.	16	TRBJ2-7	TRBV19	.	TGTGCCAGTAGTATAAGTTTGGGACTGGGTCCTTACGAGCAGTACTTC	CASSISLGLGPYEQYF
TRBD2	15	TRBJ2-7	TRBV11-3	many	TGTGCCAGCAGCCGAGATAGCGGGAGTCAGAACGAGCAGTACTTC	CASSRDSGSQNEQYF
TRBD2	13	TRBJ2-7	TRBV6-4	many	TGTGCCAGCAGGTTCGGGGGGGACTACGAGCAGTACTTC	CASRFGGDYEQYF
.	11	TRBJ1-2	TRBV20-1	many	TGCAGTGCTAGAAAAGAGGGAGGCTACACCTTC	CSARKEGGYTF
TRBD1	15	TRBJ1-5	TRBV19	.	TGTGCCAGTAGTATTTCTGGGACAGGGGGTCAGCCCCAGCATTTT	CASSISGTGGQPQHF
.	14	TRBJ1-1	TRBV20-1	many	TGCAGTGCTAAAAAGAATGCGGGGAAGACTGAAGCTTTCTTT	CSAKKNAGKTEAFF
.	14	TRBJ2-7	TRBV20-1	many	TGCAGTGCCAGTGGTGGGGGCCATCCCTACGAGCAGTACTTC	CSASGGGHPYEQYF
TRBD1	16	TRBJ1-5	TRBV5-1	.	TGCGCCAGCAGCCCGACCGGGACAGGCCTGGATCAGCCCCAGCATTTT	CASSPTGTGLDQPQHF
.	13	TRBJ1-1	TRBV2	few	TGTGCCAGCAGTGCTCAGGAGGAAACTGAAGCTTTCTTT	CASSAQEETEAFF
TRBD2	18	TRBJ2-7	TRBV6-5	many	TGTGCCAGCAGTTCCCGACAAGCCCTAAGCGGGAGTCTCTACGAGCAGTACTTC	CASSSRQALSGSLYEQYF
.	15	TRBJ1-5	TRBV5-1	few	TGCGCCAGCAGCTTGGCCCCCCAGGGAGATCAGCCCCAGCATTTT	CASSLAPQGDQPQHF
.	11	TRBJ1-1	TRBV6-1	many	TGTGCCAGCAGTGCCTACACTGAAGCTTTCTTT	CASSAYTEAFF